This TCR beta chain was identified during a study of control samples from healthy donors and cancer patients. The CDR3 is made up of 13 amino acids. Germline CDR1 and CDR2: LNHDA and SQIVND (reference sequence). The V gene lost 4 bases and the J gene lost 7 bases, with 11 bases spanning the gap. Sequencing used immunoSEQ multiplex PCR; TCRdb keeps in-frame clones, though not all of them. The sample lists about 160,000 clones, around 90% occurring once. The receptor was derived from a man between 25 and 39 years old in good health. V gene TRBV19 combines with J gene TRBJ1-5; D not resolved. The sequencing sample was made of blood. CDR3 bases: TGTGCCAGTAGTAGGAGAGGAGAACAGCCCCAGCATTTT. It specifies CASSRRGEQPQHF.